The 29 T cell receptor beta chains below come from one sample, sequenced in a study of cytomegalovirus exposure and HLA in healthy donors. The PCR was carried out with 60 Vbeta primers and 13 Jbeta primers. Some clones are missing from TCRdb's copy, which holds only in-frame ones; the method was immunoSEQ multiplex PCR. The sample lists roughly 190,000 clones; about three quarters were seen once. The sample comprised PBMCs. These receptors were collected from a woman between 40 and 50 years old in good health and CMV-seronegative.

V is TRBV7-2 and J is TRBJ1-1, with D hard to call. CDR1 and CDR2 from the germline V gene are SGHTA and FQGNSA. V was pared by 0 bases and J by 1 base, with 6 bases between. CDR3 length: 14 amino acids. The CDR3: CASSLAFRNTEAFF. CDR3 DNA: TGTGCCAGCAGCTTAGCGTTCAGGAACACTGAAGCTTTCTTT.

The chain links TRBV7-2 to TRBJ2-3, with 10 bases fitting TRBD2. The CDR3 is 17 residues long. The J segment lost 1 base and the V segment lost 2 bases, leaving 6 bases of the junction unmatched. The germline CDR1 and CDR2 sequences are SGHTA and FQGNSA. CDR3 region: CASSLLPSGSGTDTQYF. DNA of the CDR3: TGTGCCAGCAGCTTATTGCCTAGCGGGAGTGGCACAGATACGCAGTATTTT.

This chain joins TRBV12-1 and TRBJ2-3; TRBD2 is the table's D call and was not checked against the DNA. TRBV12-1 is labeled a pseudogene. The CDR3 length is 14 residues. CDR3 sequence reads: CASSSFRVTDTQYF. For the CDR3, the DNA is TGTGCCAGCAGCTCTTTTCGGGTCACAGATACGCAGTATTTT.

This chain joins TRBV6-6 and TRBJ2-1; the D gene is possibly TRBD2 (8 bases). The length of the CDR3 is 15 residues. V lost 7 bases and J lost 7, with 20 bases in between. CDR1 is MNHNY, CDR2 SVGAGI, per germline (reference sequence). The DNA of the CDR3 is TGTGCCAGCAAACAGGGGAGCGGGAGAGCGAATGAGCAGTTCTTC. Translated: CASKQGSGRANEQFF.

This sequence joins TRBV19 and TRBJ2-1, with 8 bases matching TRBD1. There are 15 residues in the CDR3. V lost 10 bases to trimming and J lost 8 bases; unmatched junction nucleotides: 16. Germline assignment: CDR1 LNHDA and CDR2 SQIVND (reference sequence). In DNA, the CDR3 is TGTGCCACCGGCCAGGCCGGACAGGGTAATGATGAGCAGTTCTTC. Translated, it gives CATGQAGQGNDEQFF.

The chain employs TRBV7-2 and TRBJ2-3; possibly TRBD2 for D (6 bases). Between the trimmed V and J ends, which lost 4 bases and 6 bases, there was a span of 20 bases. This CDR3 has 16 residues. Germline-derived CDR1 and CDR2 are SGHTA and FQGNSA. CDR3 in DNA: TGTGCCAGCAGCTCCCCCCAGCCCGGGAGACCCGATACGCAGTATTTT. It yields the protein CASSSPQPGRPDTQYF.

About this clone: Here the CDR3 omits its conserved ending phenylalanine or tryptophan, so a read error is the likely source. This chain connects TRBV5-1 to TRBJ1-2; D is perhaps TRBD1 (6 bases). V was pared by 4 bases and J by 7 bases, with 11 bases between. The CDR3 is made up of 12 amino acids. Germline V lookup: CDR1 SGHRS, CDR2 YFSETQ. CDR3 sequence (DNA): TGCGCCAGCAGCACAGGGAATAGTGGCTACACCTCC. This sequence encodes CASSTGNSGYTS.

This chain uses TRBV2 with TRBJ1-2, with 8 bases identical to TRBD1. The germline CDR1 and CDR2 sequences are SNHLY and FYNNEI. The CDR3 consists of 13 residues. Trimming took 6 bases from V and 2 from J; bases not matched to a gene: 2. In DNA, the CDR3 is TGTGCCAGCAGCCAGGGGGCCAACTATGGCTACACCTTC. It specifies CASSQGANYGYTF.

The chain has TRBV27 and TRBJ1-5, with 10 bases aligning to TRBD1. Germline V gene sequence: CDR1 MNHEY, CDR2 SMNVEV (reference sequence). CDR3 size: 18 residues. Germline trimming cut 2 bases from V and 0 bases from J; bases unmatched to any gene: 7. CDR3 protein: CASSLKGQGHYSNQPQHF. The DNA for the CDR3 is TGTGCCAGCAGTTTAAAGGGACAGGGGCACTATAGCAATCAGCCCCAGCATTTT.

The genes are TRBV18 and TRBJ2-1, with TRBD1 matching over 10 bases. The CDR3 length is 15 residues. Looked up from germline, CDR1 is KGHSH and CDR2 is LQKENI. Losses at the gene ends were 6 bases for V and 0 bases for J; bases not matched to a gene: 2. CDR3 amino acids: CASSWTGGSYNEQFF. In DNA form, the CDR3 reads TGTGCCAGCTCTTGGACAGGGGGCTCCTACAATGAGCAGTTCTTC. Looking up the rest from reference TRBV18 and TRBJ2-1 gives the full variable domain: NAGVMQNPRHLVRRRGQEARLRCSPMKGHSHVYWYRQLPEEGLKFMVYLQKENIIDESGMPKERFSAEFPKEGPSILRIQQVVRGDSAAYFCASSWTGGSYNEQFFGPGTRLTVL.

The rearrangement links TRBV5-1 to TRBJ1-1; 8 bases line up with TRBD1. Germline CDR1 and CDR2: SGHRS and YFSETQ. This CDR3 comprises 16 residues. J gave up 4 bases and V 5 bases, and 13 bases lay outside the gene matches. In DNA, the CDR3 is TGCGCCAGCAGTTCCGGACAGGGAGGGCGAAGCACTGAAGCTTTCTTT. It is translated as CASSSGQGGRSTEAFF. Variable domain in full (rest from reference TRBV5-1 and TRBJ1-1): KAGVTQTPRYLIKTRGQQVTLSCSPISGHRSVSWYQQTPGQGLQFLFEYFSETQRNKGNFPGRFSGRQFSNSRSEMNVSTLELGDSALYLCASSSGQGGRSTEAFFGQGTRLTVV.

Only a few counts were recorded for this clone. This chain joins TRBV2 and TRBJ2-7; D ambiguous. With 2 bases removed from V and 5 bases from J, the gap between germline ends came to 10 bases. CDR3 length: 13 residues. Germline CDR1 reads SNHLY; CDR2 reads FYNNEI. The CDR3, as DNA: TGTGCCAGCAGTGAACGGTCCGTGAACGAGCAGTACTTC. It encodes CASSERSVNEQYF.

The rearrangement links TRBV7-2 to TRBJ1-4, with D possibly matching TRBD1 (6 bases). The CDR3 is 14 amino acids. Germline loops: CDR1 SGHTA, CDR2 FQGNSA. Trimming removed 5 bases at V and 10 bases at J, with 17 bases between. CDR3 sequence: CASSPDGQRRKLFF. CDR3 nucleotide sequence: TGTGCCAGCAGCCCAGACGGACAGAGGCGAAAACTGTTTTTT.

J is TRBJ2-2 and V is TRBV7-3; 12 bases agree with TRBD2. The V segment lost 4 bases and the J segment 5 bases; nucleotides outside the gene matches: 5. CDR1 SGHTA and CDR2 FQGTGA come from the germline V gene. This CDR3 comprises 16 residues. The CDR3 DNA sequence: TGTGCCAGCAGCTCCTCAGGACTAGCGGGAACCGGGGAGCTGTTTTTT. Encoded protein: CASSSSGLAGTGELFF.

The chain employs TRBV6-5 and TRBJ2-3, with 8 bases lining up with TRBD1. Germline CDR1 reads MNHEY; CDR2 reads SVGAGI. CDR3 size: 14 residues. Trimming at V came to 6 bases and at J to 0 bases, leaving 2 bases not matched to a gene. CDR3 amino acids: CASRTGESTDTQYF. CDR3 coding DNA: TGTGCCAGCAGGACAGGGGAAAGCACAGATACGCAGTATTTT.

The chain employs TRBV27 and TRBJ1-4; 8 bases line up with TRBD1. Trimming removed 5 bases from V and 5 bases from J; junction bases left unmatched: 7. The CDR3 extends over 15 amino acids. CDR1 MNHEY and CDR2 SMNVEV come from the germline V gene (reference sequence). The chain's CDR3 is CASSLSGQANEKLFF. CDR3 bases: TGTGCCAGCAGTCTTTCGGGACAGGCAAATGAAAAACTGTTTTTT.

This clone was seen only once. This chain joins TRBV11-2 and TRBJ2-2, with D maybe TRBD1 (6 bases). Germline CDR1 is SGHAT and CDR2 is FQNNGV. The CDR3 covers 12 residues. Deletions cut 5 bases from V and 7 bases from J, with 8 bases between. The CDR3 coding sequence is TGTGCCAGCAGCGTACAGGGCGGGGAGCTGTTTTTT. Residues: CASSVQGGELFF.

For the CDR3, the DNA is TGTGCCAGTAGTATGGTCGGGACAGGGGGCTACGAGCAGTACTTC. Encoded protein: CASSMVGTGGYEQYF. The rearrangement links TRBV19 to TRBJ2-7; 11 positions match TRBD1. CDR3 length: 15 residues. Germline V gene data show CDR1 as LNHDA and CDR2 as SQIVND (reference sequence). Unmatched junction bases numbered 4, after V lost 3 bases and J lost 3 bases. The full variable domain, its missing parts supplied by reference TRBV19 and TRBJ2-7, is DGGITQSPKYLFRKEGQNVTLSCEQNLNHDAMYWYRQDPGQGLRLIYYSQIVNDFQKGDIAEGYSVSREKKESFPLTVTSAQKNPTAFYLCASSMVGTGGYEQYFGPGTRLTVT.

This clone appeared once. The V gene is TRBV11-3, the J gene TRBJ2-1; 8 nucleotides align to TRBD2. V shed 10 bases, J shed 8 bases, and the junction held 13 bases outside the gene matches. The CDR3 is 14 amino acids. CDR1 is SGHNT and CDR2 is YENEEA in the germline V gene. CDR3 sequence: CATSISGASHEQFF. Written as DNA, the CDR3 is TGTGCCACCTCAATTAGCGGGGCAAGCCATGAGCAGTTCTTC.

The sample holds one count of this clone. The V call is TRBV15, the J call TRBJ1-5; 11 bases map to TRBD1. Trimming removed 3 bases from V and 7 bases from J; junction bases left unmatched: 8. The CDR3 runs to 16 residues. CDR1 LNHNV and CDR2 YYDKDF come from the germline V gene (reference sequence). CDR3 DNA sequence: TGTGCCACCAGCAGGGGGGGACAGGGGGTATGGCAGCCCCAGCATTTT. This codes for CATSRGGQGVWQPQHF. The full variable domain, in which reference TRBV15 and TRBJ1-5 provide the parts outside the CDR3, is DAMVIQNPRYQVTQFGKPVTLSCSQTLNHNVMYWYQQKSSQAPKLLFHYYDKDFNNEADTPDNFQSRRPNTSFCFLDIRSPGLGDTAMYLCATSRGGQGVWQPQHFGDGTRLSIL.

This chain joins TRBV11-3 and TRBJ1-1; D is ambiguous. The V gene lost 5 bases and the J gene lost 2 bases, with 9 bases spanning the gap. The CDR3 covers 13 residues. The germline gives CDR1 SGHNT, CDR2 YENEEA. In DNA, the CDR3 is TGTGCCAGCAGCCCCTCTGTTAACACTGAAGCTTTCTTT. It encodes CASSPSVNTEAFF.

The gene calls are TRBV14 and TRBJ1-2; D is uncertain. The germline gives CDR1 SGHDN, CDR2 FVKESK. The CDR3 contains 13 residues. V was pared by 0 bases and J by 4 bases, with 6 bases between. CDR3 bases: TGTGCCAGCAGCCAAGAAACATTCTATGGCTACACCTTC. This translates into CASSQETFYGYTF. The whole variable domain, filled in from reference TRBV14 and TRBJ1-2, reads EAGVTQFPSHSVIEKGQTVTLRCDPISGHDNLYWYRRVMGKEIKFLLHFVKESKQDESGMPNNRFLAERTGGTYSTLKVQPAELEDSGVYFCASSQETFYGYTFGSGTRLTVV.

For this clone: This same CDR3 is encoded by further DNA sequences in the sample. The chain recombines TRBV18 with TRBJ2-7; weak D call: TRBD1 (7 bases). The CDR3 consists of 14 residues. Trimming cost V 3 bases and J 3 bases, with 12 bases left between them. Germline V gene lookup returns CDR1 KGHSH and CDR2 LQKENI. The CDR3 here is CASSPRQGGYEQYF. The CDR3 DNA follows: TGTGCCAGCTCACCTCGACAGGGAGGCTACGAGCAGTACTTC.

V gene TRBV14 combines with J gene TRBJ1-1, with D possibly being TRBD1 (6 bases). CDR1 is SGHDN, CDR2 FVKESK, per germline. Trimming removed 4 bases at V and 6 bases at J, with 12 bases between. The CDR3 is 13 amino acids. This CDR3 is CASSLTGYPEAFF. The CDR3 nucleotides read TGTGCCAGCAGCCTCACAGGGTACCCTGAAGCTTTCTTT.

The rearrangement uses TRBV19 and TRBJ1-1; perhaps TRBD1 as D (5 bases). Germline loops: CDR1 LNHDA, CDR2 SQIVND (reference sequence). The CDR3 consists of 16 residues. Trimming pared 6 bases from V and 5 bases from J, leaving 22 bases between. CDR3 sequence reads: CASRLRTIKEGTEAFF. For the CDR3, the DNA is TGTGCCAGTAGGCTGAGGACCATCAAGGAGGGGACTGAAGCTTTCTTT. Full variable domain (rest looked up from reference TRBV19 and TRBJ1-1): DGGITQSPKYLFRKEGQNVTLSCEQNLNHDAMYWYRQDPGQGLRLIYYSQIVNDFQKGDIAEGYSVSREKKESFPLTVTSAQKNPTAFYLCASRLRTIKEGTEAFFGQGTRLTVV.

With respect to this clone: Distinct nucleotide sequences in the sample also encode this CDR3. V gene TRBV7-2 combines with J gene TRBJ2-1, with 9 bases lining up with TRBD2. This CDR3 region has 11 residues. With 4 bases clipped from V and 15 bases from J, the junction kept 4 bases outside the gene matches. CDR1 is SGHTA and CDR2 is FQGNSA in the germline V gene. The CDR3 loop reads CASSSGLALFF. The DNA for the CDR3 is TGTGCCAGCAGCTCGGGACTAGCCCTGTTCTTC. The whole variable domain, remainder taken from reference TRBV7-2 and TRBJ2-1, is GAGVSQSPSNKVTEKGKDVELRCDPISGHTALYWYRQSLGQGLEFLIYFQGNSAPDKSGLPSDRFSAERTGGSVSTLTIQRTQQEDSAVYLCASSSGLALFFGPGTRLTVL.

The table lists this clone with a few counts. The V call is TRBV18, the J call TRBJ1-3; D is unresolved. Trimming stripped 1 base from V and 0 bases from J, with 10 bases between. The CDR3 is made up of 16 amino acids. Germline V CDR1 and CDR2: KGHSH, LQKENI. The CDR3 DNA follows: TGTGCCAGCTCACCACTTACCGGGGACTCTGGAAACACCATATATTTT. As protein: CASSPLTGDSGNTIYF.

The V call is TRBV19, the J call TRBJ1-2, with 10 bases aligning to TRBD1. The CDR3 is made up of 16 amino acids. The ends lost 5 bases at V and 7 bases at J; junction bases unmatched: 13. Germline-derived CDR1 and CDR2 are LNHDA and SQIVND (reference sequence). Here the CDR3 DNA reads TGTGCCAGTAGTCATGCACGACAGGGGGCGGCTGTTGGCTACACCTTC. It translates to CASSHARQGAAVGYTF.

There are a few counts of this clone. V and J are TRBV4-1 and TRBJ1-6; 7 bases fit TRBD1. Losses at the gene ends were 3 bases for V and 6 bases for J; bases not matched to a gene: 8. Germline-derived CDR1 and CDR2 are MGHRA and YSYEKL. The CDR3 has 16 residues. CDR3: CASSQILTGPNSPLHF. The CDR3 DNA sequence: TGCGCCAGCAGCCAGATTCTGACAGGGCCTAATTCACCCCTCCACTTT.